This T cell receptor (beta chain) was captured in a study of Graves' ophthalmopathy and Graves' hyperthyroidism. Findings and caveats of the study: Blood was where most expanded thyroid clonotypes above 0.001 frequency also turned up. Its predictions of ophthalmopathy progression gave the model 55% to 71% sensitivity and 72.22% specificity.

With respect to this clonotype: Its antigen is not identified.

The J segment lost 5 bases and the V segment lost 8 bases, leaving 9 bases of the junction unmatched. The CDR3 runs to 14 residues. CDR1 WSHSY and CDR2 SAAADI come from the germline V gene. Orbital computed tomography, together with clinical symptoms, serum thyroxine, TRAb and thyroid ultrasound, was used for diagnosis. Scientists amplified the TCR beta CDR3 regions from RNA transcripts. A first-round RT-PCR used HTBI primers, followed by a second-round multiplex PCR. Each CDR3 protein is one row after TCRdb ran MiXCR on the multiplex PCR reads. The sample consists of about 400,000 distinct CDR3 sequences, approximately 20% of them appearing once.

The rearrangement joins TRBV10-2 to TRBJ2-5; 9 nucleotides agree with TRBD1. The receptor was derived from a woman younger than 35 with Graves' ophthalmopathy. Sequencing used peripheral blood. The CDR3 region is CASEPRTGVETQYF. DNA of the CDR3: TGCGCCAGCGAGCCGAGGACAGGGGTCGAGACCCAGTACTTC.